The rows below give T cell receptor beta chains drawn from one sample of a study of T cells after yellow fever vaccination. MiXCR, run by TCRdb on the 5' RACE reads, gives a single entry per CDR3 protein. The sample contains hundreds of thousands of distinct CDR3 sequences, roughly 3.5% of which appear only once. This specimen consisted of PBMCs, obtained on the day of the yellow fever booster vaccination. The source of these receptors is a young man who received the YFV17D yellow fever vaccine. CDR3s include the opening cysteine and the closing phenylalanine or tryptophan. The D gene is left open where the match is weak. Clone sizes are given selectively: once, few, many, or a class where the clone is expanded.

d_gene,abundance,v_gene,j_gene,CDR3nt,CDR3aa
TRBD1,many,TRBV5-1,TRBJ1-1,TGCGCCAGCAGCTTGGGTCAGGGGGACCGAGCTTTCTTT,CASSLGQGDRAFF
-,many,TRBV12-3/TRBV12-4,TRBJ1-5,TGTGCCAGCAGTTTTGATCAGCCCCAGCATTTT,CASSFDQPQHF
-,-,TRBV6-2/TRBV6-3,TRBJ2-5,TGTGCCAGCAGTTATGGGGGGGCCCAAGAGACCCAGTACTTC,CASSYGGAQETQYF
-,many,TRBV5-1,TRBJ1-4,TGCGCCAGCAGCCGCCTTTTGGAGAATGAAAAACTGTTTTTT,CASSRLLENEKLFF
-,-,TRBV30,TRBJ1-6,TGTGCCTGGAGTGTTCGAGGGTTGGTGAGACTCCACTTT,CAWSVRGLVRLHF
-,many,TRBV7-2,TRBJ2-5,TGTGCCAGCAGCCAGGGACTCAACCTGGGGAAGACCCAGTACTTC,CASSQGLNLGKTQYF
-,-,TRBV5-1,TRBJ2-3,TGCGCCAGCAGCTTTCTCCCGGGACCAAACACAGATACGCAGTATTTT,CASSFLPGPNTDTQYF
-,-,TRBV5-1,TRBJ2-5,TGCGCCAGCAGCTGGCCCCCCTTGGTGGAGGTTAAACAAGAGACCCAGTACTTC,CASSWPPLVEVKQETQYF
-,many,TRBV6-6,TRBJ2-2,TGTGCCAGCAGTTACTCGGGACCGACCGGGGAGCTGTTTTTT,CASSYSGPTGELFF
-,-,TRBV10-1,TRBJ2-3,TGCGCCAGCAGCACGACGGGAGATACGCAGTATTTT,CASSTTGDTQYF
TRBD2,many,TRBV5-1,TRBJ2-1,TGCGCCAGCAGCTTTATGACCGGGACTAGTCCCAATGAGCAGTTCTTC,CASSFMTGTSPNEQFF
-,-,TRBV18,TRBJ1-2,TGTGCCAGCTCACCAGAGGAGAACTATGGCTACACCTTC,CASSPEENYGYTF
-,many,TRBV7-2,TRBJ2-7,TGTGCCAGCAGCCCCAGGGGCGAGCAGTACTTC,CASSPRGEQYF
-,many,TRBV4-3,TRBJ2-7,TGCGCCAGCAGCATGCAAAAAGGGGGGCGCGAGCAGTACTTC,CASSMQKGGREQYF
TRBD2,many,TRBV7-8,TRBJ2-1,TGTGCCAGCAGCGGACGACTGAGCGGGGGGGCAGAAGAGCAGTTCTTC,CASSGRLSGGAEEQFF
-,few,TRBV7-2,TRBJ2-5,TGTGCCAGCAGCTTGGTCAACTACCCCCAAGAGACCCAGTACTTC,CASSLVNYPQETQYF
TRBD1,few,TRBV10-3,TRBJ1-1,TGTGCCATCAGTGAGGGACAGGGCAAAGCTTTCTTT,CAISEGQGKAFF
TRBD2,-,TRBV11-1,TRBJ2-3,TGTGCCAGCAGCCTTCTAGCGGGGGAGGCAAATACGCAGTATTTT,CASSLLAGEANTQYF
-,few,TRBV15,TRBJ2-5,TGTGCCACCGCGGCCTACGGAGGGACCCAGTACTTC,CATAAYGGTQYF
TRBD2,many,TRBV20-1,TRBJ2-3,TGCAGTGCTTACGAACTAGCGGGGGGTTTGGGGGTCACAGATACGCAGTATTTT,CSAYELAGGLGVTDTQYF
TRBD2,few,TRBV5-4,TRBJ2-3,TGTGCCAGCAGACAACGGGGGGGCAGCACAGATACGCAGTATTTT,CASRQRGGSTDTQYF
-,-,TRBV19,TRBJ1-1,TGTGCCAGTAGTCCCCCCGGGGACCGACGGGCTTTCTTT,CASSPPGDRRAFF
-,few,TRBV4-3,TRBJ1-4,TGCGCCAGCAGCCAAGAAGGATGGTACACCCCTAATGAAAAACTGTTTTTT,CASSQEGWYTPNEKLFF
-,many,TRBV11-2,TRBJ2-3,TGTGCCAGCGGGGAGGACTTGGGGAGAGATACGCAGTATTTT,CASGEDLGRDTQYF
-,-,TRBV6-5,TRBJ1-4,TGTGCCAGCAGCCTGACAGGTTATGGGCCAATTAATGAAAAACTGTTTTTT,CASSLTGYGPINEKLFF
TRBD1,few,TRBV20-1,TRBJ1-2,TGCAGTGCAGGACAGGCCTTTAACTATGGCTACACCTTC,CSAGQAFNYGYTF
TRBD1,many,TRBV3-1,TRBJ2-2,TGTGCCAGCAGCCCCTCGACAGGGTTCGGCACCGGGGAGCTGTTTTTT,CASSPSTGFGTGELFF
TRBD1,many,TRBV5-4,TRBJ1-2,TGTGCCAGCAGCCCGGACAGGAGAGACTATGGCTACACCTTC,CASSPDRRDYGYTF
-,few,TRBV7-6,TRBJ2-3,TGTGCCAGCAGCTTCCAATTTCGGGGAGATACGCAGTATTTT,CASSFQFRGDTQYF
-,few,TRBV5-1,TRBJ1-1,TGCGCCAGCTCATACTGGGGGACGGTGAACACTGAAGCTTTCTTT,CASSYWGTVNTEAFF
TRBD2,many,TRBV5-1,TRBJ2-7,TGCGCCAGCAGCTTGGCCGGGGGGAACGAGCAGTACTTC,CASSLAGGNEQYF
TRBD1,many,TRBV29-1,TRBJ1-2,TGCAGCGGCGGACAGGGATATGGCTACACCTTC,CSGGQGYGYTF
-,-,TRBV19,TRBJ1-1,TGTGCCAGTAGTATGGGGACGTTTATGGGCTCTGAAGCTTTCTTT,CASSMGTFMGSEAFF
-,few,TRBV10-2,TRBJ1-4,TGCGCCAGCAGTATGGGAGAAAAACTGTTTTTT,CASSMGEKLFF
TRBD1,-,TRBV20-1,TRBJ2-5,TGCAGTGCTAGTAAACAGGGGAGAGAGACCCAGTACTTC,CSASKQGRETQYF